These 5 T cell receptor beta chains came from one sample sequenced in a study of response to subunit inactivated influenza vaccine. TCRdb recomputed calls from the RT-PCR reads with MiXCR, one row per CDR3 protein. The table shows fewer than 650,000 distinct CDR3 sequences, with 13% occurring only once. The sequencing used PBMCs from blood, collected more than 35 days after vaccination. These receptors came from a man aged 50 to 60 who received an inactivated influenza vaccine.

This clonotype was counted between two and nine times. The chain employs TRBV5-6 and TRBJ1-5; tentatively, D is TRBD1 (5 bases). The CDR3 runs 16 residues. CDR1 and CDR2 from the germline V gene are SGHDT and YYEEEE. V was shortened by 0 bases and J by 2 bases, with 12 bases between the two germline ends. CDR3 sequence: CASSLGAGMGNQPQHF. CDR3 in DNA: TGTGCCAGCAGCTTGGGGGCAGGGATGGGCAATCAGCCCCAGCATTTT.

V is TRBV9 and J is TRBJ2-1; the D gene is possibly TRBD2 (6 bases). In germline, CDR1 is SGDLS, CDR2 YYNGEE. Trimming shortened V by 0 bases and J by 7 bases, and 14 bases separated the two germline ends. The CDR3 runs 15 residues. The CDR3 protein is CASSVEAGIGNEQFF. In DNA, the CDR3 is TGTGCCAGCAGCGTAGAGGCGGGGATCGGGAATGAGCAGTTCTTC.

The chain has TRBV4-1 and TRBJ1-1; D uncertain. The germline V gene has CDR1 MGHRA and CDR2 YSYEKL. The V end was cut by 1 base, the J end by 4 bases, with 16 bases between. The CDR3 extends over 16 amino acids. CDR3 nucleotides: TGCGCCAGCAGCCAAGTCCTCTCGAAACCGGGCACTGAAGCTTTCTTT. Its translation: CASSQVLSKPGTEAFF.

The genes are TRBV5-1 and TRBJ2-5, with 10 bases matching TRBD2. V lost 5 bases to trimming and J lost 5 bases; unmatched junction nucleotides: 15. The CDR3 runs to 17 residues. Germline CDR1 is SGHRS and CDR2 is YFSETQ. CDR3 sequence (DNA): TGCGCCAGCAGTCCAGGTATCGGACTAGCGGTCCGGGAGACCCAGTACTTC. It encodes CASSPGIGLAVRETQYF. The full variable domain, its missing parts supplied by reference TRBV5-1 and TRBJ2-5, is KAGVTQTPRYLIKTRGQQVTLSCSPISGHRSVSWYQQTPGQGLQFLFEYFSETQRNKGNFPGRFSGRQFSNSRSEMNVSTLELGDSALYLCASSPGIGLAVRETQYFGPGTRLLVL.

This chain links TRBV23-1 with TRBJ2-7; D is possibly TRBD1 (6 bases). TRBV23-1 is designated an ORF whose function remains uncertain. The CDR3 contains 14 residues. V lost 0 bases and J 3 bases, leaving 9 bases between the germline ends. The CDR3 loop reads CASSQSSGDYEQYF. In DNA, the CDR3 is TGCGCCAGCAGTCAATCTTCAGGGGACTACGAGCAGTACTTC.